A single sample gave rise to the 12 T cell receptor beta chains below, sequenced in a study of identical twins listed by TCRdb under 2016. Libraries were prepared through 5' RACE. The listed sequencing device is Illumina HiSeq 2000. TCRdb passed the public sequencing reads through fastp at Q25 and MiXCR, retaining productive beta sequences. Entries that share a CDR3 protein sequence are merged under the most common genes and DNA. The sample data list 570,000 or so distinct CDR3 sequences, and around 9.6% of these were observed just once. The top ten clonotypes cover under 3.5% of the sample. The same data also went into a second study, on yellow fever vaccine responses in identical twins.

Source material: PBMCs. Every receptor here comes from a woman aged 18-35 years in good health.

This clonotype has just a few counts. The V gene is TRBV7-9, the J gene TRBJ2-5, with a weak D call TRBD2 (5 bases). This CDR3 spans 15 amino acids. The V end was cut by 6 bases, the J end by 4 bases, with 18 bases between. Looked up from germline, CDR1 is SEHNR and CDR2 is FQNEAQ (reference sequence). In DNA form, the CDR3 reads TGTGCCAGCAGGGACTTTAACTCACACCGAGAGACCCAGTACTTC. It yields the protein CASRDFNSHRETQYF.

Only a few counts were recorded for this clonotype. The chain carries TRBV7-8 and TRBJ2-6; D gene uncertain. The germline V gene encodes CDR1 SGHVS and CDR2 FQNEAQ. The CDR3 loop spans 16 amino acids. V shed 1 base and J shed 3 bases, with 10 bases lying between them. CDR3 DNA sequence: TGTGCCAGCAGCTTAGTTGGGTTGGTTGGGGCCAACGTCCTGACTTTC. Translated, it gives CASSLVGLVGANVLTF.

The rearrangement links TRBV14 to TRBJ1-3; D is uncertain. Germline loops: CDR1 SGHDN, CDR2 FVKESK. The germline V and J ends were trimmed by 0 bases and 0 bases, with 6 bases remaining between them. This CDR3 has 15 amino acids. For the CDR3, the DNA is TGTGCCAGCAGCCAAGATAACATCTCTGGAAACACCATATATTTT. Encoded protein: CASSQDNISGNTIYF.

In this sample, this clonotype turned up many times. CDR3 coding DNA: TGTGCCAGCAGTGCTTTTATCACAGATACGCAGTATTTT. Its protein product is CASSAFITDTQYF. V usage is TRBV12-3 or TRBV12-4 and J usage is TRBJ2-3, with D unresolved. The CDR3 has 13 residues. Trimming shortened V by 5 bases and J by 2 bases, and 8 bases separated the two germline ends.

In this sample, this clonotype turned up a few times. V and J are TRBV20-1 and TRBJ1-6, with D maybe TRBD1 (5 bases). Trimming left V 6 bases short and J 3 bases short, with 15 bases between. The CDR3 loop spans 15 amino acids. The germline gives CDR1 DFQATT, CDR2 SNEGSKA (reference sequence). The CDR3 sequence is CSAHRQGVYNSPLHF. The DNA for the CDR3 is TGCAGTGCCCACCGGCAGGGCGTCTATAATTCACCCCTCCACTTT.

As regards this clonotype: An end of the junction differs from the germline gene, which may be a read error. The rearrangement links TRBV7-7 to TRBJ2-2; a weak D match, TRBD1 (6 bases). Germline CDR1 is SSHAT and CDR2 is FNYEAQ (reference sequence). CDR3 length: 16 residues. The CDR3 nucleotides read TGTGCTAGCAGCCCGAGCGACAGGTCGGCCACCGGGGAGCTGTTTTTT. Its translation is CASSPSDRSATGELFF. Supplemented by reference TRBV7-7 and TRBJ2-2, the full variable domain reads GAGVSQSPRYKVTKRGQDVTLRCDPISSHATLYWYQQALGQGPEFLTYFNYEAQPDKSGLPSDRFSAERPEGSISTLTIQRTEQRDSAMYRCASSPSDRSATGELFFGEGSRLTVL.

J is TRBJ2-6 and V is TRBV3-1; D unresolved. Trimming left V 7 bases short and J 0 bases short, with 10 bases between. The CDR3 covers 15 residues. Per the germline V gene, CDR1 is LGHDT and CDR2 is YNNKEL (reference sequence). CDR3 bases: TGTGCCAGCAACTCAGTTGGCTCTGGGGCCAACGTCCTGACTTTC. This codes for CASNSVGSGANVLTF.

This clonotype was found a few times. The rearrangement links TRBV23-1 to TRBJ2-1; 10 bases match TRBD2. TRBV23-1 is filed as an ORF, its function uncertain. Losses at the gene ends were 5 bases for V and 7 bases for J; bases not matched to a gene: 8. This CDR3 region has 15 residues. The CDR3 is CASSVTSGKRNEQFF. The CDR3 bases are TGCGCCAGCAGTGTCACTAGCGGGAAACGGAATGAGCAGTTCTTC.

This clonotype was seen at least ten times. The CDR3 sequence is CASRRDIGDQPQHF. CDR3 nucleotide sequence: TGTGCCAGCAGAAGGGACATCGGAGATCAGCCCCAGCATTTT. The V and J genes are TRBV12-3 or TRBV12-4 and TRBJ1-5; perhaps TRBD1 as D (6 bases). The CDR3 is 14 amino acids. Trimming cost V 6 bases and J 5 bases, with 14 bases left between them.

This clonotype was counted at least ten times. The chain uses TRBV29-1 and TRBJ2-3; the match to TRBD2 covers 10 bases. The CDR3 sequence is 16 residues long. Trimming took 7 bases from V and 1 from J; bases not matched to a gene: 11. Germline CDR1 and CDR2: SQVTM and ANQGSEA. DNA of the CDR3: TGCAGCGAAAAAGGTGACCTAGCGGGAGGCACAGATACGCAGTATTTT. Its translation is CSEKGDLAGGTDTQYF.

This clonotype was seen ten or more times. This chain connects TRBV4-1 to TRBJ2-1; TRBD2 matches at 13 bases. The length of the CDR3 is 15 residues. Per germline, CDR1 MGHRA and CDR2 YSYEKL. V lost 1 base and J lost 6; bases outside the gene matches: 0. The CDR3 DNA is TGCGCCAGCAGCCAAGGGACTAGCGGGAGCAATGAGCAGTTCTTC. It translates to CASSQGTSGSNEQFF.

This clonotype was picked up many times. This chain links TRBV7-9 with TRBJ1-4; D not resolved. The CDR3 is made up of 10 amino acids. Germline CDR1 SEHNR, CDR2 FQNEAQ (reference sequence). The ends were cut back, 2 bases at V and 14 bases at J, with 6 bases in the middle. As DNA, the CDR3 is TGTGCCAGCAGCTTACAACGGCTGTTTTTT. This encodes CASSLQRLFF. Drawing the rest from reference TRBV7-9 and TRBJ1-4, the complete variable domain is DTGVSQNPRHKITKRGQNVTFRCDPISEHNRLYWYRQTLGQGPEFLTYFQNEAQLEKSRLLSDRFSAERPKGSFSTLEIQRTEQGDSAMYLCASSLQRLFFGSGTQLSVL.